The 9 T cell receptor beta chains listed next were all sequenced from one sample in a study of cytomegalovirus exposure and HLA in healthy donors. A multiplex PCR was run with 60 Vbeta primers and 13 Jbeta primers. Sequencing used immunoSEQ multiplex PCR; TCRdb keeps in-frame clones, though not all of them. The sample has about 69,000 clones, approximately 72% seen once. Material for sequencing was PBMCs. All receptors derive from a woman in her 30s in good health and CMV-seronegative.

The V and J genes are TRBV9 and TRBJ2-3, with D tentatively TRBD2 (5 bases). Per germline, CDR1 SGDLS and CDR2 YYNGEE. V dropped 4 bases and J dropped 2 bases, with 8 bases sitting between them. The CDR3 is 13 residues long. This CDR3 reads CASSSGTTDTQYF. The CDR3 DNA reads TGTGCCAGCAGCTCGGGAACCACAGATACGCAGTATTTT.

This clone was seen only once. One end of the junction fails to match germline, which may point to a read error. The chain recombines TRBV7-7 with TRBJ1-6, with D possibly being TRBD1 (6 bases). Germline CDR1 is SSHAT and CDR2 is FNYEAQ (reference sequence). The CDR3 totals 15 residues. CDR3: CASSPLGQHNSPLHF. DNA for the CDR3: TGTGCTAGCAGCCCACTAGGACAGCATAATTCACCCCTCCACTTT.

The table lists this clone with a few counts. This sequence joins TRBV4-3 and TRBJ1-2, with D possibly TRBD1 on 5 matching bases. Germline values: CDR1 LGHNA, CDR2 YSLEER. V lost 6 bases, J lost 5 bases, and 19 bases lay in between. The CDR3 consists of 15 residues. CDR3 loop: CASSPEEGAGYGYTF. CDR3 DNA: TGCGCCAGCAGTCCTGAGGAGGGCGCAGGGTATGGCTACACCTTC.

This chain joins TRBV14 and TRBJ1-4; TRBD1 matches 10 bases. The ends lost 4 bases at V and 0 bases at J; junction bases unmatched: 2. The CDR3 spans 16 residues. Germline CDR1 and CDR2: SGHDN and FVKESK. CDR3 nucleotide sequence: TGTGCCAGCAGCCCCGGACAGGGGGCAACTAATGAAAAACTGTTTTTT. Protein sequence: CASSPGQGATNEKLFF.

V is TRBV7-9 and J is TRBJ1-1; maybe TRBD1 (6 bases). V was cut by 7 bases and J by 0 bases, with 12 bases left in between. The CDR3 runs 14 residues. Germline V CDR1 and CDR2: SEHNR, FQNEAQ (reference sequence). The CDR3 here is CASTGGQMNTEAFF. Here the CDR3 DNA reads TGTGCCAGCACTGGGGGACAAATGAACACTGAAGCTTTCTTT.

The chain combines TRBV6-5 with TRBJ1-2; TRBD1 matches at 8 bases. The V gene end was trimmed by 4 bases and the J gene end by 6 bases; junction bases not matched to a gene: 4. From germline, CDR1 is MNHEY and CDR2 SVGAGI. The CDR3 loop spans 13 amino acids. The CDR3 nucleotides are TGTGCCAGCAGTTCGGACAGGGTGGATGGCTACACCTTC. Translating gives CASSSDRVDGYTF.

A few counts support this clone. The chain is built from TRBV6-5 and TRBJ1-1, with TRBD1 as a possible D gene (5 bases). The CDR3 loop spans 13 amino acids. Per germline, CDR1 MNHEY and CDR2 SVGAGI. V was cut by 9 bases and J by 4 bases, with 15 bases left in between. The DNA for the CDR3 is TGTGCCAGACCAGGGCAAAGAGGCACTGAAGCTTTCTTT. It is translated as CARPGQRGTEAFF.

This rearrangement joins TRBV5-1 to TRBJ1-3; a possible D gene is TRBD1 (5 bases). In germline, CDR1 is SGHRS, CDR2 YFSETQ. This CDR3 has 14 amino acids. Trimming left V 4 bases short and J 0 bases short, with 8 bases between. The CDR3 is CASSLTVSGNTIYF. DNA for the CDR3: TGCGCCAGCAGCCTGACAGTCTCTGGAAACACCATATATTTT.

This clone was recorded a few times. With a far larger clone one base away, a read error is the likely cause. The chain links TRBV5-1 to TRBJ2-7; 7 bases line up with TRBD1. Germline CDR1 SGHRS, CDR2 YFSETQ. The J segment lost 1 base and the V segment lost 4 bases, leaving 11 bases of the junction unmatched. This CDR3 is 16 amino acids long. This CDR3 is CASSGQVATHSYEQYF. CDR3 DNA: TGCGCCAGCAGCGGACAGGTTGCGACCCATTCCTACGAGCAGTACTTC.